Listed below are T cell receptor beta chains from one sample, sequenced in a study of blood T cell repertoires in COVID-19. Sequencing was performed with immunoSEQ multiplex PCR; in TCRdb, only in-frame clones are kept and a portion is missing. The repertoire holds about 90,000 clones, with about 88% as singletons. Sequenced input: peripheral blood. Source of these receptors: a man older than 75 with active or convalescent COVID-19. Both conserved end residues are part of each CDR3. D genes are given only for firm matches. Clone size is not always given. Where it is, it says once, few, many or a class for expanded clones.

j_call v_call d_call clone_size cdr3_nt cdr3_aa
TRBJ2-7 TRBV9 TRBD2 . TGTGCCAGCAGTGCCGGACTAGCGACCTACGAGCAGTACTTC CASSAGLATYEQYF
TRBJ2-1 TRBV7-9 . . TGTGCCAGCAGTTTTGGCGGGACCACCTACAATGAGCAGTTCTTC CASSFGGTTYNEQFF
TRBJ1-3 TRBV18 . once TGTGCCAGCTCACCACTCCCCGAGTCTGGAAACACCATATATTTT CASSPLPESGNTIYF
TRBJ2-1 TRBV4-1 TRBD2 . TGCGCCAGCAGCCAGGATTATACGGGACTACACAATGAGCAGTTCTTC CASSQDYTGLHNEQFF
TRBJ1-1 TRBV28 . . TGTGCCAGCAGTTTAGGAGCCAGCCTGGGAGCTTTCTTT CASSLGASLGAFF
TRBJ2-3 TRBV27 TRBD2 . TGTGCCAGCAGTTTACGAGCGGGAGGGAGTAATACGCAGTATTTT CASSLRAGGSNTQYF
TRBJ2-1 TRBV3-1/TRBV3-2 TRBD2 . TGTGCCAGCAGCCAGGGACTAGCGGGACGTGGGCAGTTCTTC CASSQGLAGRGQFF
TRBJ2-7 TRBV30 TRBD2 . TGTGCCTGGACGGGTACTAGCGGGAGCCGGGGCGAGCAGTACTTC CAWTGTSGSRGEQYF
TRBJ1-2 TRBV14 . . TGTGCCAGCAGCCGAAGACAGGCAGAAAACTATGGCTACACCTTC CASSRRQAENYGYTF
TRBJ2-7 TRBV7-8 TRBD2 . TGTGCCAGCAGCTTAGAGGGCCGGCTAGCGGGAGTAGGAGAGCAGTACTTC CASSLEGRLAGVGEQYF
TRBJ1-2 TRBV5-1 TRBD1 . TGCGCCAGCAGCTCGTCGACAGGGGGTAGGAATGGCTACACCTTC CASSSSTGGRNGYTF
TRBJ2-2 TRBV24-1 . few TGTGCCACCAGTGATGGCCGCAGGGGCGACACCGGGGAGCTGTTTTTT CATSDGRRGDTGELFF
TRBJ2-1 TRBV7-9 TRBD1 once TGTGCCAGCAGCAGGGGACAGTTACCGGCGGCCAGCTATGAGCAGTTCTTC CASSRGQLPAASYEQFF
TRBJ1-3 TRBV9 . once TGTGCCAGCAGCGTACTCAGTTCTGGAAACACCATATATTTT CASSVLSSGNTIYF
TRBJ1-5 TRBV7-2 . once TGTGCCAGCAGCTTGCAGGCGTTCGGAACTCAGCCCCAGCATTTT CASSLQAFGTQPQHF
TRBJ1-4 TRBV15 TRBD1 . TGTGCCACCAGCAGTGGGCGACAGGGCATAGGAGAAAAACTGTTTTTT CATSSGRQGIGEKLFF
TRBJ1-3 TRBV28 . . TGTGCCAGCAGTTTCGGAGGGAGCTCTGGAAACACCATATATTTT CASSFGGSSGNTIYF
TRBJ2-1 TRBV4-3 . . TGCGCCAGCAGCCTTTTTAAGCGTCCCTACAATGAGCAGTTCTTC CASSLFKRPYNEQFF
TRBJ2-1 TRBV25-1 TRBD2 . TGTGCCAGCAGACTAGCGGGAGGGGACAATGAGCAGTTCTTC CASRLAGGDNEQFF
TRBJ2-7 TRBV2 TRBD1 few TGTGCCAGCAGTGGGAGAGGGGACAGAAACTACGAGCAGTACTTC CASSGRGDRNYEQYF
TRBJ2-6 TRBV2 . . TGTGCCAGCAGTAGATTGACACGTGGGGCCAACGTCCTGACTTTC CASSRLTRGANVLTF
TRBJ1-2 TRBV28 . few TGTGCCAGCAGTTTTGTGGGGGGATATGGCTACACCTTC CASSFVGGYGYTF
TRBJ2-1 TRBV14 TRBD2 once TGTGCCAGCAGCCCTCCGTTGGGCGGGAGCTCCTACAATGAGCAGTTCTTC CASSPPLGGSSYNEQFF
TRBJ1-2 TRBV5-1 TRBD1 . TGCGCCAGCAGCCCCGGGAAGGGGGCGGTAGGTTATGGCTACACCTTC CASSPGKGAVGYGYTF
TRBJ1-3 TRBV30 TRBD1 . TGTGCCTGGAGTGCCACCCCGACAGGGTCGGTGGGAAACACCATATATTTT CAWSATPTGSVGNTIYF
TRBJ2-3 TRBV27 . . TGTGCCAGCAGCCCCACGTGGCATTCGCGGTTGAGCACAGATACGCAGTATTTT CASSPTWHSRLSTDTQYF
TRBJ1-6 TRBV4-2 . . TGTGCCAGCAGCCAAGATCCACAGTTTTATAATTCACCCCTCCACTTT CASSQDPQFYNSPLHF
TRBJ2-7 TRBV7-2 TRBD2 . TGTGCCAGCAGCCCAAGACTAGCGGGAGACTACGAGCAGTACTTC CASSPRLAGDYEQYF
TRBJ1-2 TRBV19 . . TGTGCCAGTACCCCACAGGGTAACTATGGCTACACCTTC CASTPQGNYGYTF
TRBJ2-7 TRBV7-8 TRBD2 . TGTGCCAGCAGCCTCGGCGCGGGAGAAGTCAACGAGCAGTACTTC CASSLGAGEVNEQYF
TRBJ2-7 TRBV28 TRBD2 . TGTGCCAGCAGTTTTCTGGGGACTACCTACGAGCAGTACTTC CASSFLGTTYEQYF
TRBJ2-5 TRBV9 . once TGTGCCAGCAGTAGACAGTTACAAGAGACCCAGTACTTC CASSRQLQETQYF
TRBJ2-7 TRBV7-9 TRBD2 . TGTGCCAGCAGCCCGGGACTAGCGGGAGGAAAAAAGGTCCACGAGCAGTACTTC CASSPGLAGGKKVHEQYF
TRBJ1-5 TRBV4-3 . . TGCGCCAGCAGCCAAGATGGGCGTCAGCCCCAGCATTTT CASSQDGRQPQHF
TRBJ1-1 TRBV15 . once TGTGCCACCAGCCCTCAGGGGAACACTGAAGCTTTCTTT CATSPQGNTEAFF
TRBJ2-3 TRBV2 . . TGTGCCAGCAGTGTTGTGGGGGCACACACAGATACGCAGTATTTT CASSVVGAHTDTQYF
TRBJ2-1 TRBV3-1/TRBV3-2 . . TGTGCCAGCAGCCAAGACCGGGAGAGGATTCAGTTCTTC CASSQDRERIQFF
TRBJ1-2 TRBV7-8 . . TGTGCCAGCAGCTTAGGGTCAGGAGCGGCTAACTATGGCTACACCTTC CASSLGSGAANYGYTF
TRBJ2-2 TRBV12-3/TRBV12-4 . . TGTGCCAGCCGGGGCGGGAACCCCGGGGAGCTGTTTTTT CASRGGNPGELFF
TRBJ2-3 TRBV12-5 TRBD2 . TGTGCTAGTGGTCAGAGCGGGAGCTGGGACTCCGCTACAGATACGCAGTATTTT CASGQSGSWDSATDTQYF
TRBJ1-2 TRBV6-5 . . TGTGCCAGCAGAGCCGGGACTTCTGGCTACACCTTC CASRAGTSGYTF